This T cell receptor (beta chain) was sequenced for a study of shared clonotypes between healthy human individuals. There are 14 residues in the CDR3. CDR1 and CDR2 from the germline V gene are PRHDT and FYEKMQ (reference sequence). Trimming removed 3 bases from V and 5 bases from J; junction bases left unmatched: 4. Study results and caveats: Blood was the sole source, and tissue repertoires probably differ. Across subsets, estimated richness was generally greater for naive than for memory populations. Shared clonotypes: 4.5% to 5% naive CD4, 3.5% to 4% naive CD8, around 2.2% memory CD4, about 0.41% memory CD8.

The table came from immunoSEQ multiplex PCR; TCRdb's copy has only in-frame clones and leaves some out. Of some 500,000 clones listed, 90% to 97% are singletons. About this clone itself: Its specificity is unknown.

The sequence derives from a woman aged 25-40 years in good health. J is TRBJ2-5 and V is TRBV13; the match to TRBD1 covers 9 bases. Input material: naive CD4+ T cells sorted from blood. The subset is: CD45RA+ positively selected. The CDR3 spells CASSLGTGLETQYF. The CDR3 coding sequence is TGTGCCAGCAGCTTGGGGACAGGGTTGGAGACCCAGTACTTC. The full variable domain, in which reference TRBV13 and TRBJ2-5 provide the parts outside the CDR3, is AAGVIQSPRHLIKEKRETATLKCYPIPRHDTVYWYQQGPGQDPQFLISFYEKMQSDKGSIPDRFSAQQFSDYHSELNMSSLELGDSALYFCASSLGTGLETQYFGPGTRLLVL.